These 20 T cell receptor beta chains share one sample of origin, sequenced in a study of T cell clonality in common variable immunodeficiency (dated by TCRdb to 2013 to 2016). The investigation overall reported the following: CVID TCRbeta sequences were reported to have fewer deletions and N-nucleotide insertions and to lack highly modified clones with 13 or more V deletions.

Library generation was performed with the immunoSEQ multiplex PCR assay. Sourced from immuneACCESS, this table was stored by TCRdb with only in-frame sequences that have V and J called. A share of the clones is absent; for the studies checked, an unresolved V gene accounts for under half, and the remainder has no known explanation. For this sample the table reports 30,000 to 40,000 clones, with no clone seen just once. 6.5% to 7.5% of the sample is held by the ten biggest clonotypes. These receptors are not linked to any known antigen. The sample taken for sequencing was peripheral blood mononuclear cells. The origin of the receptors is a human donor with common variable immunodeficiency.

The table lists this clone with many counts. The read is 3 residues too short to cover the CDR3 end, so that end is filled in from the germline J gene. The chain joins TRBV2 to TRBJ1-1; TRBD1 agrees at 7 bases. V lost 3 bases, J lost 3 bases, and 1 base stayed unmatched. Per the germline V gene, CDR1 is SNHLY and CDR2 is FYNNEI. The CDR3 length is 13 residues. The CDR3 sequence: CASSDRGDTEAFF. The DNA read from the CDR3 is TGTGCCAGCAGTGACAGGGGGGACACTGAA. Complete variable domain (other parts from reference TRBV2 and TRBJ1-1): EPEVTQTPSHQVTQMGQEVILRCVPISNHLYFYWYRQILGQKVEFLVSFYNNEISEKSEIFDDQFSVERPDGSNFTLKIRSTKLEDSAMYFCASSDRGDTEAFFGQGTRLTVV.

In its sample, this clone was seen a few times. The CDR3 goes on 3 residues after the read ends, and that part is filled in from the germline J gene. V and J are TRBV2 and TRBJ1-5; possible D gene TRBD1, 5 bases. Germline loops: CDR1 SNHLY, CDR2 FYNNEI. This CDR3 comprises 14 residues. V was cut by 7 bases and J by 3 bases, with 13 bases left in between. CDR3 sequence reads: CASIRDWNNQPQHF. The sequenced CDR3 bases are TGTGCCAGCATCCGGGACTGGAACAATCAGCCC.

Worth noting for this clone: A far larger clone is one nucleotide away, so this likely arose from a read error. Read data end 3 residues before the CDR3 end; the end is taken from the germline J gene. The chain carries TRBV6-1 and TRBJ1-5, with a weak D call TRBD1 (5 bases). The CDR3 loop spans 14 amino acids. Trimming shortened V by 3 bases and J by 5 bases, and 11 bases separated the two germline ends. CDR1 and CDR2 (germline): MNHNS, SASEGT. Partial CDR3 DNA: TGTGCCAGCAGTGAGTCGGCAGGGTATCAGCCC. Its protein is CASSESAGYQP. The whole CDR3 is CASSESAGYQPQHF.

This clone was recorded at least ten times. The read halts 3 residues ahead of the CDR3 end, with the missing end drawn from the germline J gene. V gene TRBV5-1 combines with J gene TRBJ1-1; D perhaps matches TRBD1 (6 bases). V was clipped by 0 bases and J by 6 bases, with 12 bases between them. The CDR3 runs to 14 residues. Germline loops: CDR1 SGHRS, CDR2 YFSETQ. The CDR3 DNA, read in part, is TGCGCCAGCAGCTTGGTACAGGGCGTCGCTGAA. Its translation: CASSLVQGVAE. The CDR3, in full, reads CASSLVQGVAEAFF.

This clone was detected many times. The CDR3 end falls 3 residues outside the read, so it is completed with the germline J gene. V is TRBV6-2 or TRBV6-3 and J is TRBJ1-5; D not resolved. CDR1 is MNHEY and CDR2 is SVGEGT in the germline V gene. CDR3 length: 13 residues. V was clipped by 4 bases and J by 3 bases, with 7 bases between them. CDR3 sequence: CASSLFVNQPQHF. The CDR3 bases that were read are TGTGCCAGCAGTTTATTTGTCAATCAGCCC.

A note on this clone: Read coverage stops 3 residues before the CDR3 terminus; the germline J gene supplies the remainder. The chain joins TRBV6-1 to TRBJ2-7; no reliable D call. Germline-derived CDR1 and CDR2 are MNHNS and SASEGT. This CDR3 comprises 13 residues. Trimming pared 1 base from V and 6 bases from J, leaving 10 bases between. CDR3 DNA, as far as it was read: TGTGCCAGCAGTGAAGGGCCTTCTCGCGAG. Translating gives CASSEGPSRE. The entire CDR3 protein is CASSEGPSREQYF.

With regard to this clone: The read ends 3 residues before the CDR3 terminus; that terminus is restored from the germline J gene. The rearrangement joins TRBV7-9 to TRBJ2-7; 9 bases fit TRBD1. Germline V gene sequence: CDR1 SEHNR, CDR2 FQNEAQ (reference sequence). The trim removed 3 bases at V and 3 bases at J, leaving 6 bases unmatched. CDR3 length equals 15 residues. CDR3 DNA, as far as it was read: TGTGCCAGCAGCTTCCCCGGGACAGGGATCTACGAG. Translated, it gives CASSFPGTGIYE. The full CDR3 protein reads CASSFPGTGIYEQYF.

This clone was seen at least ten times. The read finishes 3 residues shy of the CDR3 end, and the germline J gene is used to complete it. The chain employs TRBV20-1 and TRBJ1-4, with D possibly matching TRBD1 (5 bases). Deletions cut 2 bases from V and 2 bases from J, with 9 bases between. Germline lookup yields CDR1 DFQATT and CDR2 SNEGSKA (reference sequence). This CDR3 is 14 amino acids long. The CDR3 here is CSARLTVTNEKLFF. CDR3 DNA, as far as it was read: TGCAGTGCTAGACTGACAGTGACTAATGAAAAA.

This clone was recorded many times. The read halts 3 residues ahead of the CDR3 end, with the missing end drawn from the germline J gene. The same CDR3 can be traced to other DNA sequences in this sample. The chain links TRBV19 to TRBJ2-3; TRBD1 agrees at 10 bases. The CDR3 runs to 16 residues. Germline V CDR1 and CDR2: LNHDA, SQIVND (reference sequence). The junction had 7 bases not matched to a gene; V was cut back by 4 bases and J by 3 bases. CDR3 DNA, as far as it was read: TGTGCCAGTAGTAACGCCCGGGACAGGGGTACAGATACG. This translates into CASSNARDRGTDT. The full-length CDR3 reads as CASSNARDRGTDTQYF.

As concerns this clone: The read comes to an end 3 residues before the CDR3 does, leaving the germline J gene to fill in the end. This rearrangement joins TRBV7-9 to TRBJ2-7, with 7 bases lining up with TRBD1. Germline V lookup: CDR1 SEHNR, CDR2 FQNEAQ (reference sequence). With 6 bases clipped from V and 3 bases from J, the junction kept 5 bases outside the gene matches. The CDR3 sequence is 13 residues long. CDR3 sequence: CASSRQGGYEQYF. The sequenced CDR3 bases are TGTGCCAGCAGTCGACAGGGCGGCTACGAG.

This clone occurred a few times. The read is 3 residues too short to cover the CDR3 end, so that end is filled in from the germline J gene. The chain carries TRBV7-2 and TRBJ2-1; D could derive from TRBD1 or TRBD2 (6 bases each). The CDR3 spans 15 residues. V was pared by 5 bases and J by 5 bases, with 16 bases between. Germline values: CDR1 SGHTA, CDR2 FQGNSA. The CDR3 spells CASSGGTLINNEQFF. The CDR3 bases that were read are TGTGCCAGCAGCGGAGGGACATTAATAAACAATGAG.

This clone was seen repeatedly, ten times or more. CDR3 protein: CASSPTTGTSDFQYF. Incomplete CDR3 DNA: TGTGCCAGCAGCCCGACCACCGGGACTAGCGATTTT. This sequence joins TRBV5-8 and TRBJ2-4; 10 bases agree with TRBD2. The CDR3 goes on 3 residues after the read ends, and that part is filled in from the germline J gene. CDR1 SGHTS and CDR2 YDEGEE come from the germline V gene. The CDR3 consists of 15 residues.

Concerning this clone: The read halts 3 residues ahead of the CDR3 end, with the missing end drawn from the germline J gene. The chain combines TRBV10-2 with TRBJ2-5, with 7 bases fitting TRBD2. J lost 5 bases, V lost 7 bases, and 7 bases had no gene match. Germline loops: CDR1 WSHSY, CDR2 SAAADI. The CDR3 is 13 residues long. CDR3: CASIAGVGETQYF. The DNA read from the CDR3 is TGCGCCAGCATTGCGGGAGTAGGTGAGACC.

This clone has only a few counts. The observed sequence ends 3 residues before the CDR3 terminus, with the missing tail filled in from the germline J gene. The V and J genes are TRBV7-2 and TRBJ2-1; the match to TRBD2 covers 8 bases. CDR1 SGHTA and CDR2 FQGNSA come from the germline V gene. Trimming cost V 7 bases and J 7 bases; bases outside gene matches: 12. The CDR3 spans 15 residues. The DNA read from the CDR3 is TGTGCCAGCACCCCCGCCAGCGGGAGTAGAAATGAG. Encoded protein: CASTPASGSRNE. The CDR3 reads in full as CASTPASGSRNEQFF. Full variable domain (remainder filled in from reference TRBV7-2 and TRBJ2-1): GAGVSQSPSNKVTEKGKDVELRCDPISGHTALYWYRQSLGQGLEFLIYFQGNSAPDKSGLPSDRFSAERTGGSVSTLTIQRTQQEDSAVYLCASTPASGSRNEQFFGPGTRLTVL.

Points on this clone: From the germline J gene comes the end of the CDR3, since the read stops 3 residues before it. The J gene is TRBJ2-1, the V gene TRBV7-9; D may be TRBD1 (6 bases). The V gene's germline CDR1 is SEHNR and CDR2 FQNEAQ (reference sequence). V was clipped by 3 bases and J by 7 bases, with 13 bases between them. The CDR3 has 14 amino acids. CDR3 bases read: TGTGCCAGCAGCTTCGGACAGAACCAGAATGAG. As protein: CASSFGQNQNE. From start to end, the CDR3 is CASSFGQNQNEQFF. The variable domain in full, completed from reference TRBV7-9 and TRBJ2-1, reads DTGVSQNPRHKITKRGQNVTFRCDPISEHNRLYWYRQTLGQGPEFLTYFQNEAQLEKSRLLSDRFSAERPKGSFSTLEIQRTEQGDSAMYLCASSFGQNQNEQFFGPGTRLTVL.

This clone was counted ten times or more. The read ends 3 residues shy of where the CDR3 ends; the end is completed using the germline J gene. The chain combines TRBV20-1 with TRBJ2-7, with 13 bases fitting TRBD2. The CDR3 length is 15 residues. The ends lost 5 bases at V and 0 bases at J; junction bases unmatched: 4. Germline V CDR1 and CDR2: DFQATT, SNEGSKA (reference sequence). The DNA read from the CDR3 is TGCAGTGCTCAAGGGACTAGCGGGGCCTCCTACGAG. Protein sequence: CSAQGTSGASYE. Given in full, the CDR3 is CSAQGTSGASYEQYF.

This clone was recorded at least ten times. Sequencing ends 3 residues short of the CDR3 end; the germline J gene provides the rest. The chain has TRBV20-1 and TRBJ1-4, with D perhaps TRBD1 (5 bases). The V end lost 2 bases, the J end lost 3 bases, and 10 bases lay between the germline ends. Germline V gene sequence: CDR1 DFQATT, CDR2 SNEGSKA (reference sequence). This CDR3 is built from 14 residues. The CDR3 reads CSARKGYSNEKLFF. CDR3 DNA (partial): TGCAGTGCTAGAAAGGGGTACTCTAATGAAAAA.

The CDR3 region is CASSASSGSGETQYF. Partial CDR3 DNA: TGTGCCAGCAGCGCCTCTAGCGGGAGTGGGGAGACC. The V and J genes are TRBV7-3 and TRBJ2-5; TRBD2 agrees at 10 bases. The read gets to within 3 residues of the CDR3 end, and the germline J gene fills in the rest. J was trimmed by 5 bases and V by 5 bases; bases with no gene match: 8. The CDR3 runs to 15 residues. Germline V gives CDR1 SGHTA, CDR2 FQGTGA.

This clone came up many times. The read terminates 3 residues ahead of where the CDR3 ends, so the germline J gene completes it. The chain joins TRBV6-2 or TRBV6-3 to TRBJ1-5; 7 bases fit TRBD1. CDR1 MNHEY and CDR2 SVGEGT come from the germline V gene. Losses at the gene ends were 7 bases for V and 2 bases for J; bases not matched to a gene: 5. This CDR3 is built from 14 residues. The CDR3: CASTPGQRNQPQHF. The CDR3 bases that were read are TGTGCCAGCACCCCGGGACAGCGCAATCAGCCC.

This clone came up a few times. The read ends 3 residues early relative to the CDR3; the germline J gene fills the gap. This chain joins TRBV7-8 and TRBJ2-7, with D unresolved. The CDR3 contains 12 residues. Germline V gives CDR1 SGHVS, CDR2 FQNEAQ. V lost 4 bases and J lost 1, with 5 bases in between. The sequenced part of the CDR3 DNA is TGTGCCAGCAGCTCCATTTCCTACGAG. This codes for CASSSISYE. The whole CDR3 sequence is CASSSISYEQYF.